The next 21 T cell receptor beta chains were all read from a single sample in a study of cytomegalovirus exposure and HLA in healthy donors (dated by TCRdb to about 2017). Library prep was done by the immunoSEQ multiplex PCR assay. Sourced from immuneACCESS, this table was stored by TCRdb with only in-frame sequences that have V and J called. A share of the clones is absent; for the studies checked, an unresolved V gene accounts for under half, and the remainder has no known explanation. This sample is represented by about 49,000 clones; roughly nine tenths of them were singletons. Clones ranked in the top ten supply roughly 1.4% of the sample. The sample consisted of PBMCs. These receptors all come from a young man in good health and CMV-seronegative.

There are a few counts of this clone. The CDR3 sequence: CASSGRGLEKLFF. CDR3 DNA: TGTGCCAGCAGTGGCAGGGGGCTTGAAAAACTGTTTTTT. The V and J genes are TRBV2 and TRBJ1-4; 8 bases are a match to TRBD1. This CDR3 has 13 amino acids. Germline CDR1 is SNHLY and CDR2 is FYNNEI. The V segment lost 4 bases and the J segment 7 bases; nucleotides outside the gene matches: 2.

V gene TRBV10-3 combines with J gene TRBJ1-2; maybe TRBD1 (5 bases). Germline V gene data show CDR1 as ENHRY and CDR2 as SYGVKD. Between the trimmed V and J ends, which lost 0 bases and 7 bases, there was a span of 6 bases. There are 12 residues in the CDR3. The CDR3 region has the DNA TGTGCCATCAGTGAGTCAGGGGTTGGCTACACCTTC. Residues: CAISESGVGYTF.

This chain uses TRBV6-5 with TRBJ2-1, with 10 bases lining up with TRBD2. Germline CDR1 reads MNHEY; CDR2 reads SVGAGI. The CDR3 covers 15 residues. Trimming removed 2 bases from V and 5 bases from J; junction bases left unmatched: 3. Here the CDR3 reads CASSYGLAGDNEQFF. The DNA for the CDR3 is TGTGCCAGCAGTTACGGGCTAGCGGGAGACAATGAGCAGTTCTTC.

The chain joins TRBV5-4 to TRBJ2-3, with 8 bases that match TRBD1. V dropped 6 bases and J dropped 5; count of bases not matched to a gene: 8. Germline values: CDR1 SGHNT, CDR2 YYREEE (reference sequence). The CDR3 has 14 residues. The CDR3 here is CASTSGTGKDTQYF. Written as DNA, the CDR3 is TGTGCCAGCACCTCCGGGACAGGAAAAGATACGCAGTATTTT.

DNA of the CDR3: TGTGCCAGCAGTCAAGGTCGGGTCTATGAGCAGTTCTTC. As protein: CASSQGRVYEQFF. The chain carries TRBV25-1 and TRBJ2-1; D not resolved. Germline lookup yields CDR1 MGHDK and CDR2 SYGVNS. The CDR3 length is 13 residues. Trimming took off 5 bases at V and 8 bases at J, with 13 bases between the two ends.

This rearrangement joins TRBV7-2 to TRBJ1-1, with 8 positions matching TRBD1. The CDR3 is 14 amino acids. Germline lookup yields CDR1 SGHTA and CDR2 FQGNSA. V lost 3 bases and J lost 3; bases outside the gene matches: 3. DNA for the CDR3: TGTGCCAGCAGCTTTCAGGGGGCGGACACTGAAGCTTTCTTT. Encoded protein: CASSFQGADTEAFF.

This sequence joins TRBV11-1 and TRBJ1-2, with D possibly being TRBD1 (6 bases). The ends were cut back, 5 bases at V and 3 bases at J, with 10 bases in the middle. This CDR3 has 13 amino acids. Per the germline V gene, CDR1 is SGHAT and CDR2 is FQDESV (reference sequence). CDR3 residues: CASSPDSDYGYTF. For the CDR3, the DNA is TGTGCCAGCAGCCCGGACAGCGACTATGGCTACACCTTC.

V and J are TRBV14 and TRBJ2-2; 8 nucleotides line up with TRBD2. After removal of 2 bases from V and 0 bases from J, the junction contained 8 bases not matched to a gene. CDR3 size: 18 residues. Germline V gene lookup returns CDR1 SGHDN and CDR2 FVKESK. CDR3 DNA: TGTGCCAGCAGCCAAAAACCCACTAGCGGCGCGAACACCGGGGAGCTGTTTTTT. Translation gives CASSQKPTSGANTGELFF. Full variable domain (missing parts from reference TRBV14 and TRBJ2-2): EAGVTQFPSHSVIEKGQTVTLRCDPISGHDNLYWYRRVMGKEIKFLLHFVKESKQDESGMPNNRFLAERTGGTYSTLKVQPAELEDSGVYFCASSQKPTSGANTGELFFGEGSRLTVL.

The gene calls are TRBV4-3 and TRBJ2-7; TRBD1 aligns across 7 bases. This CDR3 contains 14 residues. Trimming at V came to 3 bases and at J to 3 bases, leaving 5 bases not matched to a gene. Germline V gene data show CDR1 as LGHNA and CDR2 as YSLEER. The CDR3 DNA reads as TGCGCCAGCAGCCATGACAGGGCGAACTACGAGCAGTACTTC. Protein product: CASSHDRANYEQYF.

The genes are TRBV7-9 and TRBJ1-1; D is uncertain. The germline V gene encodes CDR1 SEHNR and CDR2 FQNEAQ (reference sequence). The V and J ends lost 5 bases and 1 base respectively, with 8 bases between them. The CDR3 runs 13 residues. In DNA form, the CDR3 reads TGTGCCAGCAGCAGTCAGGAGAACACTGAAGCTTTCTTT. It is translated as CASSSQENTEAFF. The variable domain in full, with the rest retrieved from reference TRBV7-9 and TRBJ1-1, is DTGVSQNPRHKITKRGQNVTFRCDPISEHNRLYWYRQTLGQGPEFLTYFQNEAQLEKSRLLSDRFSAERPKGSFSTLEIQRTEQGDSAMYLCASSSQENTEAFFGQGTRLTVV.

The chain combines TRBV28 with TRBJ1-5; no clear D. This CDR3 contains 19 residues. Looked up from germline, CDR1 is MDHEN and CDR2 is SYDVKM. Trimming took 1 base from V and 2 from J, leaving 21 bases between them. CDR3 sequence (DNA): TGTGCCAGCAGTTTATCCCTCCGTATTGAGGGCCAGCGCAATCAGCCCCAGCATTTT. The encoded protein is CASSLSLRIEGQRNQPQHF.

This chain uses TRBV28 with TRBJ2-5, with D possibly TRBD1 on 5 matching bases. The CDR3 has 13 amino acids. V was trimmed by 5 bases and J by 2 bases, leaving 9 bases between them. CDR1 and CDR2 from the germline V gene are MDHEN and SYDVKM. The CDR3 spells CASSRAGQETQYF. The CDR3 nucleotides read TGTGCCAGCAGTAGGGCAGGGCAAGAGACCCAGTACTTC.

The chain couples TRBV6-5 to TRBJ2-7; maybe TRBD1 (6 bases). Trimming took 5 bases from V and 3 from J, leaving 17 bases between them. Per the germline V gene, CDR1 is MNHEY and CDR2 is SVGAGI. The length of the CDR3 is 15 residues. CDR3: CASSARWDINYEQYF. Written as DNA, the CDR3 is TGTGCCAGCAGTGCGAGGTGGGACATAAACTACGAGCAGTACTTC.

The rearrangement uses TRBV2 and TRBJ1-4, with TRBD1 identical over 9 bases. J lost 0 bases, V lost 2 bases, and 1 base had no gene match. This CDR3 is 16 amino acids long. The germline gives CDR1 SNHLY, CDR2 FYNNEI. CDR3 in DNA: TGTGCCAGCAGTGAATGGGACAGGGCAACTAATGAAAAACTGTTTTTT. Protein product: CASSEWDRATNEKLFF.

Concerning this clone: The same CDR3 is also encoded by other DNA sequences in this sample. The chain is built from TRBV2 and TRBJ1-5; possible D gene TRBD1, 5 bases. CDR1 SNHLY and CDR2 FYNNEI come from the germline V gene. Trimming removed 1 base at V and 4 bases at J, with 8 bases between. This CDR3 has 14 residues. The CDR3 coding sequence is TGTGCCAGCAGTGAAGAGGGGAGGAATCAGCCCCAGCATTTT. Protein product: CASSEEGRNQPQHF.

This clone was observed once. The rearrangement uses TRBV11-2 and TRBJ2-7, with 8 bases that match TRBD1. The CDR3 sequence is 15 residues long. The J segment lost 5 bases and the V segment lost 5 bases, leaving 11 bases of the junction unmatched. Germline V gene lookup returns CDR1 SGHAT and CDR2 FQNNGV. Written as DNA, the CDR3 is TGTGCCAGCAGCCCCAGCAGGGGGCAGACCCACGAGCAGTACTTC. Its translation: CASSPSRGQTHEQYF.

The chain uses TRBV2 and TRBJ2-5; 7 nucleotides match TRBD1. Unmatched junction bases numbered 4, after V lost 9 bases and J lost 3 bases. The V gene's germline CDR1 is SNHLY and CDR2 FYNNEI. The CDR3 length is 12 residues. The CDR3 DNA reads TGTGCCAGTAACACAGGGGAAGAGACCCAGTACTTC. Translated: CASNTGEETQYF.

J is TRBJ2-5 and V is TRBV4-2; tentative D call: TRBD1 (6 bases). The CDR3 length is 18 residues. Trimming shortened V by 0 bases and J by 1 base, and 18 bases separated the two germline ends. CDR1 is LGHNA, CDR2 YNFKEQ, per germline. DNA of the CDR3: TGTGCCAGCAGCCAAGACTTGGCCAGGGGTTTCCGCCAAGAGACCCAGTACTTC. Residues: CASSQDLARGFRQETQYF.

The chain uses TRBV2 and TRBJ2-7; D may be TRBD1 (5 bases). Deletions cut 4 bases from V and 5 bases from J, with 12 bases between. This CDR3 contains 13 residues. Germline-derived CDR1 and CDR2 are SNHLY and FYNNEI. DNA of the CDR3: TGTGCCAGCAGTGGTGCAGGGTTGCACGAGCAGTACTTC. Amino acid sequence: CASSGAGLHEQYF.

The genes are TRBV7-9 and TRBJ1-5; TRBD1 matches at 7 bases. This CDR3 is 14 amino acids long. CDR1 and CDR2 from the germline V gene are SEHNR and FQNEAQ (reference sequence). V lost 4 bases and J lost 5; bases outside the gene matches: 5. The CDR3 bases are TGTGCCAGCAGCTCCGGACAGGCCCATCAGCCCCAGCATTTT. It codes for CASSSGQAHQPQHF. The full variable domain, its missing parts supplied by reference TRBV7-9 and TRBJ1-5, is DTGVSQNPRHKITKRGQNVTFRCDPISEHNRLYWYRQTLGQGPEFLTYFQNEAQLEKSRLLSDRFSAERPKGSFSTLEIQRTEQGDSAMYLCASSSGQAHQPQHFGDGTRLSIL.

The CDR3 sequence: CASSLAPTGGGGELFF. CDR3 nucleotide sequence: TGCGCCAGCAGCTTGGCCCCGACAGGGGGGGGCGGGGAGCTGTTTTTT. The rearrangement links TRBV5-1 to TRBJ2-2, with 9 bases matching TRBD1. The CDR3 extends over 16 amino acids. CDR1 is SGHRS, CDR2 YFSETQ, per germline. V lost 0 bases, J lost 7 bases, and 7 bases stayed unmatched. Full variable domain (missing parts from reference TRBV5-1 and TRBJ2-2): KAGVTQTPRYLIKTRGQQVTLSCSPISGHRSVSWYQQTPGQGLQFLFEYFSETQRNKGNFPGRFSGRQFSNSRSEMNVSTLELGDSALYLCASSLAPTGGGGELFFGEGSRLTVL.